The sequence of this T cell receptor beta chain was determined in a study of tumor-infiltrating lymphocytes in glioblastoma multiforme. Deletions cut 4 bases from V and 7 bases from J, with 12 bases between. This CDR3 is built from 12 residues. The germline V gene has CDR1 SQVTM and CDR2 ANQGSEA. Three nested ARM-PCR rounds with V-beta and C-beta primers built TCRB libraries. TCRB cDNA was made from 0.5 to 0.65 ug total RNA. TCRdb itself ran the multiplex PCR reads through MiXCR, one entry per CDR3 protein. Of some 14,000 distinct CDR3 sequences in the sample, roughly 70% were seen once. This chain uses TRBV29-1 with TRBJ2-3; D may be TRBD1 (5 bases). Source material: brain tumor tissue. The source of this sequence is a male donor with glioblastoma. The CDR3 reads CSVAPGSNTQYF. In DNA, the CDR3 is TGCAGCGTTGCGCCAGGGTCCAATACGCAGTATTTT.